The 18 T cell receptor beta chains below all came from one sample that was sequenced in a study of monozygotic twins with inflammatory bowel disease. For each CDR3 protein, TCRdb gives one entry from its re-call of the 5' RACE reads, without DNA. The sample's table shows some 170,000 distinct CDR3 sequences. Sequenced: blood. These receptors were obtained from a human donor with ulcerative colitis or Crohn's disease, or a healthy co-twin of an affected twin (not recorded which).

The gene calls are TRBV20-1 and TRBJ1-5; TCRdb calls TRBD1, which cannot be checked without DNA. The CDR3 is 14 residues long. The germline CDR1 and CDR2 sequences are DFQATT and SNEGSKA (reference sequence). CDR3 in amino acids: CSARKTGDSQPQHF.

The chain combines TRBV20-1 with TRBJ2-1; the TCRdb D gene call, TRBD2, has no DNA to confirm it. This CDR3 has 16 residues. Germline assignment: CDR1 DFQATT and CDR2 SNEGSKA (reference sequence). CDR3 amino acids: CSARGRLAVSYNEQFF.

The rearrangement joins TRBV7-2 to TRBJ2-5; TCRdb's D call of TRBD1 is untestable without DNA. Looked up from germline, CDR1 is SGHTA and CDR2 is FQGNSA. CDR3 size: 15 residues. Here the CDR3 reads CASSLAVAGEETQYF.

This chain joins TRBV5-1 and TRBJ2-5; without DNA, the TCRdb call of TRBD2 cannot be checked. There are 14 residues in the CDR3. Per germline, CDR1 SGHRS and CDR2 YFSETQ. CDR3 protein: CASSALEGSETQYF.

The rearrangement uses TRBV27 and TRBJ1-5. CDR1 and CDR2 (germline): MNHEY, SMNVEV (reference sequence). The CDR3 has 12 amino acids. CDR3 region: CASRDPNQPQHF.

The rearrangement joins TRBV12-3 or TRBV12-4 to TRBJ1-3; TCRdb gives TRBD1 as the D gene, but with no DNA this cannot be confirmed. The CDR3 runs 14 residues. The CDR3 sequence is CASTTTGARNTIYF.

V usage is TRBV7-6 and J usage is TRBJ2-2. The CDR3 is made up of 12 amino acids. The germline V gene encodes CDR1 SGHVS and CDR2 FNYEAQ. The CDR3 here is CASIGYTGELFF.

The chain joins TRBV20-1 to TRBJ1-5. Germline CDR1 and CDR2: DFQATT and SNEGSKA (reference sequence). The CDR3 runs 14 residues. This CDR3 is CSARDVGSNQPQHF.

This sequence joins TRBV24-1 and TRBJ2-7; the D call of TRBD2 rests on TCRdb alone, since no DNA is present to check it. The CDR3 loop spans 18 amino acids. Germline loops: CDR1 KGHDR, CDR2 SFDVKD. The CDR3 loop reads CATSDRPTGTASSYEQYF.

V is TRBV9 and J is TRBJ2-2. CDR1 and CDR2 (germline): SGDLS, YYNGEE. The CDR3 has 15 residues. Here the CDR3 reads CASSVASQDTGELFF.

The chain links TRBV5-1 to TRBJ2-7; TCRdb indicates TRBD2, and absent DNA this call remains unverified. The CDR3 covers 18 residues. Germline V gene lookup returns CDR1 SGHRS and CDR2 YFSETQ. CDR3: CASSREPSGNHNTYEQYF.

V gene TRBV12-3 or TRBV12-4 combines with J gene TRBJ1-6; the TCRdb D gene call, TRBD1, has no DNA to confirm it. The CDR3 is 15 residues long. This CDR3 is CASSGDRGLNSPLHF.

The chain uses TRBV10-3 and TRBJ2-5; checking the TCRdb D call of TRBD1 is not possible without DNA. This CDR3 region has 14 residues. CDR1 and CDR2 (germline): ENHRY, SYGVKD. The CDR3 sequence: CAAMGQGGRETQYF.

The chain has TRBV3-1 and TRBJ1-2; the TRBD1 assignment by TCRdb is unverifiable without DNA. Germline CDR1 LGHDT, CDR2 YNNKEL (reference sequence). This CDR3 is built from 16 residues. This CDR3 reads CASSQDLRGGEGGYTF.

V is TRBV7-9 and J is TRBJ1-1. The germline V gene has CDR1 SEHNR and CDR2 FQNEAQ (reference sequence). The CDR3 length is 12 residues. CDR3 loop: CASSLRPIEAFF.

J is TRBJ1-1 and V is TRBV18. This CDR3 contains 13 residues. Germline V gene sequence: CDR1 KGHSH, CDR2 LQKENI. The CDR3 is CASSPRWDTEAFF.

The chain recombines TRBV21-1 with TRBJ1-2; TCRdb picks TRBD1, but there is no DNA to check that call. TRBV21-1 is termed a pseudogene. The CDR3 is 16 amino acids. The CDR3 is CASSSPSSRGYYGYTF.

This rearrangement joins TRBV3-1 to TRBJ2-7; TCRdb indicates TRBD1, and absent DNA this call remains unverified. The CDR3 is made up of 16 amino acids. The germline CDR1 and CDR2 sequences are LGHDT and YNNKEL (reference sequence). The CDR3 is CASSQHPGQGPWEQYF.